This TCR beta chain is drawn from a study of T-cell reconstitution after alpha-beta-depleted transplantation in children (dated by TCRdb to about 2016). In terms of the full investigation: The study quantitatively tracked T-cell immune reconstitution after TCRalphabeta/CD19-depleted allogeneic hematopoietic cell transplantation in children using TCR repertoire profiling.

Receptor libraries were prepared by PCR. The listed sequencing device is Illumina HiSeq 2500. TCR libraries were prepared with molecular barcoding, using unique molecular identifiers to normalize TCRbeta repertoire quantification. TCRdb cleaned the public reads at Q25 with fastp, built clones with MiXCR and kept in-frame beta chains. CDR3 protein duplicates are merged, each entry listing the most common genes and DNA. The sample table records roughly 610,000 distinct CDR3 sequences; over 9.5% of these occur just once. Jointly, the top ten make up roughly 4% of the sample. Trimming takes 5 bases off V and 0 bases off J; junction bases not matched to a gene: 8. The germline V gene (reference sequence) supplies CDR1 SEHNR and CDR2 FQNEAQ. The CDR3 runs 16 residues from the cysteine to the phenylalanine. The entry retains the CDR3 DNA only, 48 bases that are in frame from base 1. In the case of this clonotype: Its antigen is still unknown. The record has no base qualities; no much larger clone is one base away.

The chain was built from TRBV7-9 and TRBJ2-7, with TRBD2 identical over 9 junction bases. The input for sequencing was PBMCs from the stem cell graft donor, taken from the stem cell graft. The receptor's source is a human donor who donated a stem cell graft to a child with acute myeloid leukemia. The CDR3 is CASSPRELAGSYEQYF. The nucleotides read TGTGCCAGCAGCCCCCGAGAACTAGCGGGCTCCTACGAGCAGTACTTC.